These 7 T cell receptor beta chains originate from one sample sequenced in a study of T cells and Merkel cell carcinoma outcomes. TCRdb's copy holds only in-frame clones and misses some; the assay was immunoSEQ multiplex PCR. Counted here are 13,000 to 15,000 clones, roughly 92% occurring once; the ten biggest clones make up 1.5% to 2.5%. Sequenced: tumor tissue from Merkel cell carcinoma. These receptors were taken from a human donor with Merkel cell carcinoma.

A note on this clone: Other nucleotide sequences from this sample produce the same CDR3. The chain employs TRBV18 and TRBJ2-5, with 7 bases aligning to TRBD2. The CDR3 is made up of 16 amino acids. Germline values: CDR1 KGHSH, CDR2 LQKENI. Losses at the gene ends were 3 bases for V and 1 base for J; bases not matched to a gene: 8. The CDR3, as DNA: TGTGCCAGCTCACCCGGGAGGCGCGGCCTCCAAGAGACCCAGTACTTC. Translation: CASSPGRRGLQETQYF.

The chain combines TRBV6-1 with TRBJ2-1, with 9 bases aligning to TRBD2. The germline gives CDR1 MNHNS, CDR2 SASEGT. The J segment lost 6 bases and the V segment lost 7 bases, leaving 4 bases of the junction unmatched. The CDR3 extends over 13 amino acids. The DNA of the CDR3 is TGTGCCAGCAAGGCTAGCGGGATCAATGAGCAGTTCTTC. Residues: CASKASGINEQFF.

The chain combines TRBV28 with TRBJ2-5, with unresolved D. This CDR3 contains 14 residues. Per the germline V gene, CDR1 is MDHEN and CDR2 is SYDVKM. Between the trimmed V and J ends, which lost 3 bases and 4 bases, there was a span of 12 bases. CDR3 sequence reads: CASSLTLGGETQYF. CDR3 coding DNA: TGTGCCAGCAGTTTGACCCTGGGTGGAGAGACCCAGTACTTC.

The CDR3 DNA follows: TGTGCCAGCAGTTTAAGGTTCGGCCTAGGGGCGGAAGAGCAGTACTTC. Translation gives CASSLRFGLGAEEQYF. The J gene is TRBJ2-7, the V gene TRBV27; the D gene is possibly TRBD1 (5 bases). The CDR3 consists of 16 residues. Trimming took 2 bases from V and 7 from J, leaving 21 bases between them. Germline V gene data show CDR1 as MNHEY and CDR2 as SMNVEV (reference sequence).

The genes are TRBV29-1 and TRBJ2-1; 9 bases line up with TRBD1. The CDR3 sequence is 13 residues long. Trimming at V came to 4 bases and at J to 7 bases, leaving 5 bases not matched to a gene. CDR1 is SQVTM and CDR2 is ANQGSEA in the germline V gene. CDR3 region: CSVVKDRGNEQFF. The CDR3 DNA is TGCAGCGTTGTAAAGGACAGGGGTAATGAGCAGTTCTTC.

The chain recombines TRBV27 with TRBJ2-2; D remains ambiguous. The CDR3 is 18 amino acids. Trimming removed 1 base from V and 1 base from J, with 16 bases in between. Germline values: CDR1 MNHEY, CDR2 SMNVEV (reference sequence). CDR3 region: CASSLYAPRSGNTGELFF. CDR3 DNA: TGTGCCAGCAGTTTATACGCCCCTCGGTCAGGGAACACCGGGGAGCTGTTTTTT.

CDR3 sequence: CASSPMTGEGEKLFF. CDR3 sequence (DNA): TGTGCCAGCAGCCCAATGACAGGGGAGGGTGAAAAACTGTTTTTT. This chain uses TRBV4-2 with TRBJ1-4; TRBD1 agrees at 8 bases. The V gene end was trimmed by 4 bases and the J gene end by 7 bases; junction bases not matched to a gene: 8. This CDR3 is built from 15 residues. Germline CDR1 reads LGHNA; CDR2 reads YNFKEQ.